This is a list of T cell receptor beta chains from one sample in a study of technical replicates of blood from several donors. Only in-frame clones appear in the TCRdb table, and some are missing; sequencing was by immunoSEQ multiplex PCR. The profile shows fewer than 85,000 clones, about 94% of them singletons. Sequenced material: T cells isolated from PBMCs. The receptors shown here come from a human donor in good health. CDR3s include the opening cysteine and the closing phenylalanine or tryptophan. The order of the fields is clone size, D gene, J gene, V gene, CDR3 protein, CDR3 DNA. The D gene is left open where the match is weak. The size field is filled for only some rows; it gives once, few, many or a size class.

>-|TRBD2|TRBJ2-7|TRBV13
CASSLPGGLAGGQAHEQYF
TGTGCCAGCAGCCTACCCGGGGGACTAGCGGGAGGTCAAGCACACGAGCAGTACTTC
>-|-|TRBJ1-4|TRBV25-1
CASSGEKLFF
TGTGCCTCCTCCGGGGAAAAACTGTTTTTT
>-|TRBD1|TRBJ1-5|TRBV12-5
CASGLRLGRGQGWQPQHF
TGTGCTAGTGGTTTGAGGCTGGGTAGGGGACAGGGGTGGCAGCCCCAGCATTTT
>-|-|TRBJ2-7|TRBV6-4
CASSDGRDRSYEQYF
TGTGCCAGCAGTGACGGTAGAGACAGGTCCTACGAGCAGTACTTC
>-|-|TRBJ2-1|TRBV7-3
CASSPGGGAWNEQFF
TGTGCCAGCAGCCCGGGTGGCGGGGCCTGGAATGAGCAGTTCTTC
>-|TRBD1|TRBJ1-5|TRBV4-1
CASSPGQGGRDQPQHF
TGCGCCAGCAGCCCCGGACAGGGAGGGAGGGATCAGCCCCAGCATTTT
>-|TRBD1|TRBJ1-5|TRBV28
CASSLWKTGYQPQHF
TGTGCCAGCAGTTTATGGAAGACAGGGTATCAGCCCCAGCATTTT
>-|-|TRBJ1-2|TRBV28
CASSLQEPTLSYGYTF
TGTGCCAGCAGTTTACAGGAACCTACTTTGTCCTATGGCTACACCTTC
>-|TRBD1|TRBJ1-5|TRBV2
CASSERDRAGNQPQHF
TGTGCCAGCAGTGAACGAGACAGGGCCGGCAATCAGCCCCAGCATTTT
>-|TRBD1|TRBJ1-1|TRBV7-9
CASSSPTGKNTEAFF
TGTGCCAGCAGCTCCCCGACAGGGAAGAACACTGAAGCTTTCTTT
>-|TRBD2|TRBJ2-3|TRBV28
CASSPIAGPSADTQYF
TGTGCCAGCAGTCCAATAGCGGGACCCTCCGCAGATACGCAGTATTTT
>-|TRBD2|TRBJ2-7|TRBV7-8
CASSLETGGSVYEQYF
TGTGCCAGCAGCTTAGAAACGGGAGGGTCTGTGTACGAGCAGTACTTC
>-|TRBD2|TRBJ2-3|TRBV2
CASSGTTPTDTQYF
TGTGCCAGCAGCGGGACTACCCCCACAGATACGCAGTATTTT
>once|TRBD1|TRBJ1-1|TRBV7-6
CASSSGQGENTEAFF
TGTGCCAGCAGCTCCGGACAGGGGGAGAACACTGAAGCTTTCTTT
>-|-|TRBJ2-2|TRBV11-2
CASSPLRTGELFF
TGTGCCAGCAGCCCACTGCGCACCGGGGAGCTGTTTTTT
>-|-|TRBJ1-4|TRBV6-1
CASSEPRVTNEKLFF
TGTGCCAGCAGTGAACCTCGAGTAACTAATGAAAAACTGTTTTTT
>-|TRBD1|TRBJ2-5|TRBV5-6
CASSLDDREETQYF
TGTGCCAGCAGCTTGGATGACAGGGAAGAGACCCAGTACTTC
>-|-|TRBJ2-6|TRBV14
CASSLQGPGANVLTF
TGTGCCAGCAGCCTACAGGGTCCTGGGGCCAACGTCCTGACTTTC
>-|-|TRBJ1-4|TRBV4-2
CASSQDFGGNEKLFF
TGTGCCAGCAGCCAAGATTTTGGAGGGAACGAAAAACTGTTTTTT
>-|-|TRBJ1-1|TRBV19
CASSAAQRGGAFF
TGTGCCAGTAGTGCAGCCCAGAGGGGGGGAGCTTTCTTT
>-|-|TRBJ2-5|TRBV12-5
CASVLGQKQETQYF
TGTGCTAGTGTTCTAGGACAGAAGCAAGAGACCCAGTACTTC
>-|TRBD1|TRBJ2-3|TRBV5-6
CASSLIGGASDTQYF
TGTGCCAGCAGCTTAATAGGGGGCGCATCAGATACGCAGTATTTT
>-|TRBD2|TRBJ2-1|TRBV5-1
CASSFYFTGAGNEQFF
TGCGCCAGCAGCTTCTATTTCACGGGAGCGGGGAATGAGCAGTTCTTC
>-|TRBD1|TRBJ1-2|TRBV6-1
CASSGQGANYGYTF
TGTGCCAGCAGTGGACAGGGGGCAAACTATGGCTACACCTTC
>-|TRBD2|TRBJ2-7|TRBV5-1
CASSPATSSSPYEQYF
TGCGCCAGCAGCCCGGCGACTAGCTCTTCCCCCTACGAGCAGTACTTC
>-|-|TRBJ2-3|TRBV2
CASSESRPRFTDTQYF
TGTGCCAGCAGTGAATCCCGCCCCCGGTTCACAGATACGCAGTATTTT
>-|-|TRBJ1-5|TRBV28
CASSSLQGGDNQPQHF
TGTGCCAGCAGTTCCCTACAGGGAGGGGACAATCAGCCCCAGCATTTT
>once|TRBD2|TRBJ2-3|TRBV29-1
CSVEAGALDTQYF
TGCAGCGTCGAAGCGGGAGCCTTAGATACGCAGTATTTT
>-|-|TRBJ1-5|TRBV5-1
CASSFGQNSNQPQHF
TGCGCCAGCAGCTTCGGACAGAATAGCAATCAGCCCCAGCATTTT
>-|-|TRBJ2-5|TRBV2
CASSEGQGGGETQYF
TGTGCCAGCAGTGAAGGCCAGGGGGGCGGGGAGACCCAGTACTTC
>once|TRBD1|TRBJ2-6|TRBV5-1
CASSLAQGASGANVLTF
TGCGCCAGCAGCTTGGCTCAGGGGGCCTCTGGGGCCAACGTCCTGACTTTC
>-|-|TRBJ2-7|TRBV4-1
CASSQPTGNSSYEQYF
TGCGCCAGCAGCCAACCAACAGGGAATTCCTCCTACGAGCAGTACTTC
>-|TRBD2|TRBJ2-7|TRBV6-6
CASSYAPRLAGGEQYF
TGTGCCAGCAGTTATGCCCCGCGACTAGCGGGGGGCGAGCAGTACTTC
>-|TRBD1|TRBJ1-2|TRBV28
CASSPGDRVNYGYTF
TGTGCCAGCAGTCCCGGGGACAGGGTGAACTATGGCTACACCTTC
>-|TRBD1|TRBJ1-2|TRBV11-2
CASSFTGVDYTF
TGTGCCAGCAGCTTTACAGGGGTTGACTACACCTTC
>-|TRBD2|TRBJ2-1|TRBV28
CASSYGTRSSNEQFF
TGTGCCAGCAGCTACGGGACTAGATCATCCAATGAGCAGTTCTTC
>-|-|TRBJ2-7|TRBV28
CASSLYGEQYF
TGTGCCAGCAGTTTATACGGCGAGCAGTACTTC
>-|-|TRBJ1-1|TRBV11-2
CASSRIQGEAFF
TGTGCCAGCAGCCGTATTCAGGGAGAAGCTTTCTTT
>-|-|TRBJ1-1|TRBV6-5
CASSYAGKDTEAFF
TGTGCCAGCAGTTACGCAGGAAAAGACACTGAAGCTTTCTTT
>-|TRBD1|TRBJ1-2|TRBV7-2
CASSLGYPGGPINYGYTF
TGTGCCAGCAGCTTAGGGTATCCAGGGGGCCCGATTAACTATGGCTACACCTTC
>-|TRBD2|TRBJ2-4|TRBV28
CASSPPGTSGSVVQYF
TGTGCCAGCAGCCCCCCCGGGACTAGCGGGAGTGTAGTTCAGTACTTC
>-|TRBD1|TRBJ2-1|TRBV29-1
CSVKGGTGKNEQFF
TGCAGCGTTAAGGGTGGGACAGGTAAAAATGAGCAGTTCTTC
>-|-|TRBJ2-3|TRBV6-1
CASSLSPGVPDTQYF
TGTGCCAGCAGTTTAAGTCCGGGGGTCCCAGATACGCAGTATTTT
>-|-|TRBJ1-4|TRBV2
CASRETGATNEKLFF
TGTGCCAGCAGGGAAACGGGAGCAACTAATGAAAAACTGTTTTTT
>-|TRBD2|TRBJ2-2|TRBV7-9
CASRSGRVTTGELFF
TGTGCCAGCAGGAGCGGGAGAGTAACTACCGGGGAGCTGTTTTTT
>-|TRBD2|TRBJ2-1|TRBV30
CALVIDGTSGIQFF
TGTGCCTTGGTAATAGACGGGACTAGCGGTATTCAGTTCTTC
>-|-|TRBJ1-5|TRBV4-1
CASSQRLVAGANYQPQHF
TGCGCCAGCAGCCAAAGGCTAGTGGCAGGGGCGAATTATCAGCCCCAGCATTTT
>-|TRBD1|TRBJ2-3|TRBV7-9
CASSSRDRELADTQYF
TGTGCCAGCAGCAGTAGGGACAGGGAGCTTGCAGATACGCAGTATTTT
>-|TRBD1|TRBJ2-7|TRBV4-1
CASSQGQGALGLVYEQYF
TGCGCCAGCAGCCAAGGACAGGGGGCGCTGGGTCTGGTCTACGAGCAGTACTTC
>-|-|TRBJ1-2|TRBV28
CASSSEPDGANYGYTF
TGTGCCAGCAGTTCAGAACCCGACGGAGCTAACTATGGCTACACCTTC
>-|TRBD1|TRBJ2-7|TRBV6-5
CASSYSPQGAGEQYF
TGTGCCAGCAGTTACTCCCCGCAGGGGGCGGGCGAGCAGTACTTC
>-|-|TRBJ2-3|TRBV29-1
CSAGESTDTQYF
TGCAGCGCCGGGGAGAGCACAGATACGCAGTATTTT
>-|TRBD1|TRBJ1-2|TRBV5-1
CASSADRALGGYTF
TGCGCCAGCAGCGCAGACAGGGCCTTGGGGGGCTACACCTTC
>-|-|TRBJ2-1|TRBV27
CASSLGSRGGASYNEQFF
TGTGCCAGCAGCCTAGGGTCCAGGGGTGGAGCGTCCTACAATGAGCAGTTCTTC
>once|TRBD2|TRBJ2-7|TRBV5-1
CASDNGLAGGGEQYF
TGCGCCAGCGACAATGGACTAGCGGGAGGTGGCGAGCAGTACTTC